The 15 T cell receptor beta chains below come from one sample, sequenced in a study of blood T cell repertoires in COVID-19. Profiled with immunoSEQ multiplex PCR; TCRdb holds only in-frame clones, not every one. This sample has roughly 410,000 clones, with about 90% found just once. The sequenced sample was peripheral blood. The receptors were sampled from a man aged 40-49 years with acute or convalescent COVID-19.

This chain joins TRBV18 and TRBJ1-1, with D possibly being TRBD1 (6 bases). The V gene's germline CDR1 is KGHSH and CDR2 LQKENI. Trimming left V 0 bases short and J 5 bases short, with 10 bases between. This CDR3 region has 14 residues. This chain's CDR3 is CASSPPGRGTEAFF. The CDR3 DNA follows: TGTGCCAGCTCACCACCGGGAAGGGGGACTGAAGCTTTCTTT.

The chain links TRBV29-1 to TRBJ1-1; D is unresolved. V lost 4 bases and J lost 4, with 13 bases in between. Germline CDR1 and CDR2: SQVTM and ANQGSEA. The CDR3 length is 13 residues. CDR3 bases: TGCAGCGTTGGCGGGGTTTTAGTCACTGAAGCTTTCTTT. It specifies CSVGGVLVTEAFF.

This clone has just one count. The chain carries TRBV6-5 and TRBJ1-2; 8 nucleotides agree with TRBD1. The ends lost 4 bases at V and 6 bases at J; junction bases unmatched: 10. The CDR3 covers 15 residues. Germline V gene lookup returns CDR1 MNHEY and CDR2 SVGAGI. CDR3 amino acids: CASSLTGQGVNGYTF. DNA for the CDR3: TGTGCCAGCAGTTTAACTGGACAGGGTGTCAATGGCTACACCTTC.

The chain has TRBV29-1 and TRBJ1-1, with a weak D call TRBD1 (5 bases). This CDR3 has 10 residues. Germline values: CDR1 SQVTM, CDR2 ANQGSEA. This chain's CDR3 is CSTGNTEAFF. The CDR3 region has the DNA TGCAGTACAGGGAACACTGAAGCTTTCTTT.

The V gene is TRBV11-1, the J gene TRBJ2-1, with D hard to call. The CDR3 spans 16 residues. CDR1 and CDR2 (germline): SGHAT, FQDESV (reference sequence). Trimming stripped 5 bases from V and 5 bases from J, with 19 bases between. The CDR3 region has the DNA TGTGCCAGCAGCCCCGACCGAGGCACCACACACAATGAGCAGTTCTTC. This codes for CASSPDRGTTHNEQFF.

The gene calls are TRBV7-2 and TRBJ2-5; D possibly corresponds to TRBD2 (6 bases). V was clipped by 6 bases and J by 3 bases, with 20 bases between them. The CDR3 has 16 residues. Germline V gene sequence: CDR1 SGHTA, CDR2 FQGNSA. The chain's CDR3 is CASRTPLGGGKETQYF. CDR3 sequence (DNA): TGTGCCAGCAGAACCCCCTTGGGTGGGGGGAAAGAGACCCAGTACTTC.

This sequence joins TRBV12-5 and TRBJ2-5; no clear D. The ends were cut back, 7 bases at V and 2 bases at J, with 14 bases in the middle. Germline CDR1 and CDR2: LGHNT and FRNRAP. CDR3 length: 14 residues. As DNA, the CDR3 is TGTGCTAGTGCACCGCAGGCGTATCAAGAGACCCAGTACTTC. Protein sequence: CASAPQAYQETQYF.

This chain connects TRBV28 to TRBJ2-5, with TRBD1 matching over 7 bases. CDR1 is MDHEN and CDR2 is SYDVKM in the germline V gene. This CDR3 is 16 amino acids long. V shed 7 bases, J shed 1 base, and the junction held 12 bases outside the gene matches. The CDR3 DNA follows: TGTGCCAGCAATGAGAACAGGGGACGAATCCAAGAGACCCAGTACTTC. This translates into CASNENRGRIQETQYF.

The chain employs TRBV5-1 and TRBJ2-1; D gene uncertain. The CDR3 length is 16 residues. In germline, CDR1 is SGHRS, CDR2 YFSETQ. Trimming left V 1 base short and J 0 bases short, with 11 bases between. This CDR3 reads CASSLNHLSSYNEQFF. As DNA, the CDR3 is TGCGCCAGCAGCTTGAATCACTTGAGCTCCTACAATGAGCAGTTCTTC.

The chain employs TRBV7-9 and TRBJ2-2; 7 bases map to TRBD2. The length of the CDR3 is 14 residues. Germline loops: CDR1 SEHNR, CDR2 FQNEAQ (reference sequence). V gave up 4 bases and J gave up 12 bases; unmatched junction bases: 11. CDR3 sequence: CASSYPRDYPKLFF. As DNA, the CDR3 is TGTGCCAGCAGCTATCCCAGGGACTATCCGAAGCTGTTTTTT.

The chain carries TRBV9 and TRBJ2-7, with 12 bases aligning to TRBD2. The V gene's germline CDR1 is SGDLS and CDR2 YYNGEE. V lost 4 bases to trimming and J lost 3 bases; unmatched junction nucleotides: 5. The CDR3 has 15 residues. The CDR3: CASSLRLAGVYEQYF. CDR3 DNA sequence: TGTGCCAGCAGCTTGCGACTAGCGGGGGTCTACGAGCAGTACTTC.

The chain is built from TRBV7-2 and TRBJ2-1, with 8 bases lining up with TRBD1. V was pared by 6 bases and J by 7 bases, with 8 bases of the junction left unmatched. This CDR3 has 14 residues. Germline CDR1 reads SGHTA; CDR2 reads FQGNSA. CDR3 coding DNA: TGTGCCAGCAGGGTAGGACAGGGATGGAATGAGCAGTTCTTC. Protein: CASRVGQGWNEQFF.

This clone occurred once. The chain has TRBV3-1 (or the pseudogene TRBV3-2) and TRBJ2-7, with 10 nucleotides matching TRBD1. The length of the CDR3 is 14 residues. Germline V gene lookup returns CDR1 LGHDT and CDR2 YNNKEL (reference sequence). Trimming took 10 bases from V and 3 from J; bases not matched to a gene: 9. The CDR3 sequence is CATNAGTGDYEQYF. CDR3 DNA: TGTGCCACCAACGCCGGGACAGGGGACTACGAGCAGTACTTC.

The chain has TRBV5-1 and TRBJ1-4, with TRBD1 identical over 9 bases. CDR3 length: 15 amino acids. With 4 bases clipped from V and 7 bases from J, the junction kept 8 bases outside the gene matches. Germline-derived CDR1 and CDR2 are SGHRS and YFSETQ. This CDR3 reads CASSPGQGEVEKLFF. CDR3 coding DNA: TGCGCCAGCAGCCCGGGACAGGGCGAGGTTGAAAAACTGTTTTTT.

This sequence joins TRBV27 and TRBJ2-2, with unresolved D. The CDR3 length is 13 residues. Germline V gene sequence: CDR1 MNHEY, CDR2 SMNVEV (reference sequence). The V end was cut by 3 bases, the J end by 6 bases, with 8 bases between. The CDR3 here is CASSFYQAGELFF. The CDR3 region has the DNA TGTGCCAGCAGTTTCTACCAGGCCGGGGAGCTGTTTTTT.